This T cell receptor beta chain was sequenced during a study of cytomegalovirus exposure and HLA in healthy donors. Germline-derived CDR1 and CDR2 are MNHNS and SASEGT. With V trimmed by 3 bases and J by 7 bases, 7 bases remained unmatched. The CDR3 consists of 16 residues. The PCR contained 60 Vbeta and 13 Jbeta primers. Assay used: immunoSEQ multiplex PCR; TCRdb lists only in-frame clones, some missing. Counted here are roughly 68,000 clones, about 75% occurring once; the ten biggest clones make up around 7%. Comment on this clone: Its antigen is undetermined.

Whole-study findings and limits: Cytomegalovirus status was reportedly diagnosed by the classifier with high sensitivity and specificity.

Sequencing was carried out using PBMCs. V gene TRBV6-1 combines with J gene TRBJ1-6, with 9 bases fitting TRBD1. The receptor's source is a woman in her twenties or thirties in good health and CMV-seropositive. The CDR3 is CASSDIQGAGNSPLHF. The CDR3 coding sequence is TGTGCCAGCAGTGATATACAGGGGGCTGGGAATTCACCCCTCCACTTT.